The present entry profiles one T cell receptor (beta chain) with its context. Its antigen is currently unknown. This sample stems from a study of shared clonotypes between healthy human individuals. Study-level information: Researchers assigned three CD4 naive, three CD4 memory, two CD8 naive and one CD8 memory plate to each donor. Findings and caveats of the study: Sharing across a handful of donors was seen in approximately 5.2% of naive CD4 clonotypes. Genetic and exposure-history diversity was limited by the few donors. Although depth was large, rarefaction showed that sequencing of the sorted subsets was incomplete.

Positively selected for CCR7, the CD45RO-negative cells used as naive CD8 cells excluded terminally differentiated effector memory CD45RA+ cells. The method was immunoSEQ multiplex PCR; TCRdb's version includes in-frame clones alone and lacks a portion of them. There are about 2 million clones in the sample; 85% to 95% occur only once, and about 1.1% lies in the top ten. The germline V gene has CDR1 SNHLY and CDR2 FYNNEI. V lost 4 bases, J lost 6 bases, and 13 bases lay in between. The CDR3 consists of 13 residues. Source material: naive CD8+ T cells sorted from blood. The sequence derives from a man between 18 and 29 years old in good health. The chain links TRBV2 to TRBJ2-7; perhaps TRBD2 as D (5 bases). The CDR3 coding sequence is TGTGCCAGCAGTGGAATGGACTCTAGCGAGCAGTACTTC. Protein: CASSGMDSSEQYF.